These T cell receptor beta chains were read from a single sample in a study of beta chain features in type 1 diabetes. Here immunoSEQ multiplex PCR was the method, and the copy in TCRdb shows in-frame clones only, minus some. The sample consists of hundreds of thousands of clones, 30% of them appearing once. Sequencing used naive CD4+ T cells from blood. These receptors originate from a man aged 18 to 29 in good health. The conserved cysteine and the conserved F or W are not part of the CDR3 here. The D gene is left open where the match is weak. Clone size is stated in some rows and not others, as once, few, many or a class when expanded.

TRBJ2-3 . . TRBV7-9 ASSLAWVSDTQY
TRBJ1-5 . TRBD1 TRBV7-2 ASSLADRISNQPQH
TRBJ2-7 few . TRBV29-1 SVVEGGQY
TRBJ2-7 few . TRBV20-1 SARHRDEQY
TRBJ1-2 few . TRBV4-3 ASSPFRTALYGYT
TRBJ1-1 few . TRBV7-9 ASRTWDTEAF
TRBJ1-1 . . TRBV28 ASSYIQNTEAF
TRBJ2-1 few . TRBV6-1 ASSEPGWNEQF
TRBJ1-3 . . TRBV27 ASSLVRGNTIY
TRBJ2-7 . . TRBV9 ASSVGRSSYEQY